This paragraph reports one T cell receptor beta chain. The data are from a study of blood T cell repertoires in COVID-19. Study details: The United States, Italy and Spain supplied acute and convalescent COVID-19 samples.

Using immunoSEQ multiplex PCR, the repertoire was profiled, and TCRdb retains in-frame clones only, with some absent. The sample holds some 250,000 clones, over 65% seen once. This CDR3 contains 13 residues. Per the germline V gene, CDR1 is KGHSH and CDR2 is LQKENI. Losses at the gene ends were 4 bases for V and 6 bases for J; bases not matched to a gene: 6. V and J are TRBV18 and TRBJ2-7; 7 bases line up with TRBD1. Sequences were obtained from peripheral blood. The receptor was isolated from a woman aged 80 or over with acute or convalescent COVID-19. CDR3 sequence reads: CASSRDSRAEQYF. In nucleotides, the CDR3 is TGTGCCAGCTCACGGGACAGTAGAGCCGAGCAGTACTTC.